This T cell receptor beta chain was recorded in a study of regulatory T cells in long-lasting Graves disease. Looked up from germline, CDR1 is SNHLY and CDR2 is FYNNEI. V shed 2 bases and J shed 0 bases, with 8 bases lying between them. This CDR3 has 15 residues. Through Arm-PCR of CDR3 regions and iRepertoire HTBI primers, TCR beta libraries were built. One entry per CDR3 protein, called by TCRdb with MiXCR from the multiplex PCR reads. Of about 540,000 distinct CDR3 sequences listed, roughly 13% are singletons. This clonotype was recorded many times. Time point reported: newly diagnosed GD, antithyroid drugs for less than 3 months. Following extraction of RNA from PBMCs, that RNA was used to make the TCR library. These sequences were also reported in another study, on T cells in Graves' hyperthyroidism and ophthalmopathy.

This specimen was peripheral blood mononuclear cells (PBMCs), taken at new diagnosis, from a patient treated with antithyroid drugs. The TCR was taken from a man aged 25 to 40 with Graves disease. This chain joins TRBV2 and TRBJ1-5, with D tentatively TRBD1 (6 bases). The CDR3 DNA reads TGTGCCAGCAGTGAAAGGACAGCTAGCAATCAGCCCCAGCATTTT. It specifies CASSERTASNQPQHF.